Listed below are T cell receptor beta chains from one sample, sequenced in a study of T cell changes during pregnancy in multiple sclerosis. This table comes from immunoSEQ multiplex PCR, and its TCRdb copy is limited to in-frame clones, with some not included. The sample lists around 48,000 clones; 90% were seen once. This specimen was CD8+ T cells from peripheral blood mononuclear cells, taken before pregnancy. The source of these receptors is a female donor with multiple sclerosis, enrolled in a pregnancy study. Both conserved end residues are part of each CDR3. D genes are given only for firm matches. Part of the rows lack a size; the others show once, few, many or a class for expanded clones.

few	TRBV4-3	13	.	TRBJ2-4	CASSQPGGDIQYF	TGCGCCAGCAGCCAACCCGGGGGTGACATTCAGTACTTC
.	TRBV6-1	16	TRBD1	TRBJ2-1	CASSDPWGQIDNEQFF	TGTGCCAGCAGTGACCCGTGGGGACAGATAGACAATGAGCAGTTCTTC
.	TRBV6-1	14	TRBD1	TRBJ1-6	CASSEGTDSGGFHF	TGTGCCAGCAGTGAGGGGACCGACTCAGGGGGTTTCCACTTT
.	TRBV9	14	.	TRBJ2-1	CASSSHRDDNEQFF	TGTGCCAGCAGCTCCCACAGGGACGACAATGAGCAGTTCTTC
few	TRBV4-1	12	.	TRBJ1-1	CASNGGDTEAFF	TGCGCCAGCAACGGCGGGGACACTGAAGCTTTCTTT
.	TRBV14	15	.	TRBJ1-2	CASSQDWGSGYGYTF	TGTGCCAGCAGCCAAGATTGGGGCAGTGGCTATGGCTACACCTTC
.	TRBV4-1	15	TRBD1	TRBJ2-3	CASRGLAGGADTQYF	TGCGCCAGCAGAGGCCTGGCAGGGGGAGCAGATACGCAGTATTTT
.	TRBV4-3	17	.	TRBJ1-4	CASSQDPAGDTNEKLFF	TGCGCCAGCAGCCAAGATCCCGCCGGAGATACTAATGAAAAACTGTTTTTT
.	TRBV6-5	13	.	TRBJ1-4	CASSYAYSEKLFF	TGTGCCAGCAGTTACGCCTACTCGGAAAAACTGTTTTTT
.	TRBV7-9	12	TRBD1	TRBJ2-1	CASSQDRGPQFF	TGTGCCAGCAGCCAAGACAGGGGGCCGCAGTTCTTC
once	TRBV6-5	14	.	TRBJ1-2	CASRIRDISYGYTF	TGTGCCAGCAGGATCCGGGACATATCCTATGGCTACACCTTC
.	TRBV15	15	.	TRBJ1-5	CATSRDRGRYQPQHF	TGTGCCACCAGCAGAGATCGGGGAAGGTATCAGCCCCAGCATTTT
.	TRBV13	13	.	TRBJ2-7	CASSLGLAGEQYF	TGTGCCAGCAGCTTAGGACTAGCAGGCGAGCAGTACTTC
.	TRBV27	14	.	TRBJ1-5	CASSLRGFNQPQHF	TGTGCCAGCAGTTTGCGGGGGTTCAATCAGCCCCAGCATTTT
.	TRBV9	14	.	TRBJ1-3	CASSGTRGGNTIYF	TGTGCCAGCAGCGGGACGCGCGGGGGAAACACCATATATTTT
many	TRBV6-4	13	.	TRBJ2-3	CASSDSTTDTQYF	TGTGCCAGCAGTGACTCGACTACAGATACGCAGTATTTT
.	TRBV29-1	16	.	TRBJ1-2	CSVPKGVQPLNYGYTF	TGCAGCGTCCCCAAGGGAGTCCAGCCGTTGAACTATGGCTACACCTTC
.	TRBV4-1	16	TRBD2	TRBJ2-3	CASSPNGGGASDTQYF	TGCGCCAGCAGCCCTAATGGCGGGGGGGCGTCGGATACGCAGTATTTT
.	TRBV5-4	15	TRBD1	TRBJ1-1	CASSSGTGYPTEAFF	TGTGCCAGCAGCTCCGGGACAGGGTATCCCACTGAAGCTTTCTTT
few	TRBV29-1	14	.	TRBJ1-2	CSVATGSRNYGYTF	TGCAGCGTTGCAACGGGGAGTCGAAACTATGGCTACACCTTC
.	TRBV7-3	15	TRBD2	TRBJ2-3	CASSLLAGGTDTQYF	TGTGCCAGCAGCTTATTGGCGGGGGGCACAGATACGCAGTATTTT
.	TRBV5-1	15	TRBD2	TRBJ2-3	CASSLDVGGEDTQYF	TGCGCCAGCAGCTTGGATGTCGGGGGGGAAGATACGCAGTATTTT
.	TRBV10-3	15	TRBD1	TRBJ1-5	CAIRPGTDSNQPQHF	TGTGCCATCAGACCCGGGACAGATAGCAATCAGCCCCAGCATTTT